What follows are 21 T cell receptor beta chains derived from one specimen sequenced in a study of vaccination effects on CD4 cells after COVID-19. CD4+ T cells were isolated after less than 13 days of culture. This person caught SARS-CoV-2 sometime from March to December 2020, and PCR testing confirmed the infection. Two doses of BNT162b2 or mRNA-1273 vaccine were administered to participants. These TCRs' antigens remain unknown. The data were produced by immunoSEQ multiplex PCR, yet TCRdb's version contains in-frame clones alone and is incomplete. The repertoire holds about 34,000 clones, with around 72% as singletons. Sequencing was performed on CD4+ T cells from PBMCs cultured without peptide, taken after COVID-19 vaccination. Source of these receptors: a human donor who had a prior SARS-CoV-2 infection.

V is TRBV15 and J is TRBJ2-3, with no clear D. Trimming took off 3 bases at V and 0 bases at J, with 7 bases between the two ends. Germline V gene sequence: CDR1 LNHNV, CDR2 YYDKDF (reference sequence). The CDR3 length is 14 residues. CDR3 sequence (DNA): TGTGCCACCAGCAGGCCAGATAGCACAGATACGCAGTATTTT. Amino acids: CATSRPDSTDTQYF. The entire variable domain, with the rest obtained from reference TRBV15 and TRBJ2-3, is as follows: DAMVIQNPRYQVTQFGKPVTLSCSQTLNHNVMYWYQQKSSQAPKLLFHYYDKDFNNEADTPDNFQSRRPNTSFCFLDIRSPGLGDTAMYLCATSRPDSTDTQYFGPGTRLTVL.

V gene TRBV2 combines with J gene TRBJ1-4, with D tentatively TRBD1 (6 bases). V lost 7 bases to trimming and J lost 1 base, with 10 bases between them. CDR1 is SNHLY, CDR2 FYNNEI, per germline. The CDR3 contains 14 residues. As DNA, the CDR3 is TGTGCCAGCAATAACAGGGTAACTAATGAAAAACTGTTTTTT. Its protein product is CASNNRVTNEKLFF.

This chain uses TRBV20-1 with TRBJ1-5; 11 nucleotides align to TRBD1. V gave up 3 bases and J gave up 6 bases; unmatched junction bases: 7. Germline V gives CDR1 DFQATT, CDR2 SNEGSKA (reference sequence). The CDR3 length is 15 residues. CDR3 sequence: CSASSGTGGSQPQHF. The CDR3 bases are TGCAGTGCTAGTTCCGGGACAGGGGGTAGTCAGCCCCAGCATTTT.

V usage is TRBV29-1 and J usage is TRBJ1-4; a weak D match, TRBD1 (6 bases). CDR3 size: 12 residues. Germline V gene sequence: CDR1 SQVTM, CDR2 ANQGSEA. The CDR3 nucleotides read TGCGGTATAGAGGGGGATAATGAAAAACTGTTTTTT. This encodes CGIEGDNEKLFF. Full variable domain (remainder filled in from reference TRBV29-1 and TRBJ1-4): SAVISQKPSRDICQRGTSLTIQCQVDSQVTMMFWYRQQPGQSLTLIATANQGSEATYESGFVIDKFPISRPNLTFSTLTVSNMSPEDSSIYLCGIEGDNEKLFFGSGTQLSVL.

This clone was seen a few times. The chain recombines TRBV6-6 with TRBJ2-7; D is unclear. The CDR3 totals 13 residues. V was shortened by 3 bases and J by 2 bases, with 8 bases between the two germline ends. Germline assignment: CDR1 MNHNY and CDR2 SVGAGI (reference sequence). The CDR3, as DNA: TGTGCCAGCAGTTATGGCAAGACCTACGAGCAGTACTTC. Translation gives CASSYGKTYEQYF.

The chain is built from TRBV27 and TRBJ2-7; TRBD1 agrees at 8 bases. CDR1 and CDR2 from the germline V gene are MNHEY and SMNVEV (reference sequence). V lost 5 bases, J lost 1 base, and 4 bases stayed unmatched. The CDR3 consists of 14 residues. DNA for the CDR3: TGTGCCAGCAGTACGCGGACAGGGTCCTACGAGCAGTACTTC. Its protein is CASSTRTGSYEQYF.

The V gene is TRBV5-5, the J gene TRBJ2-7; TRBD1 matches 9 bases. Trimming at V came to 5 bases and at J to 4 bases, leaving 7 bases not matched to a gene. CDR3 length equals 14 residues. Germline values: CDR1 SGHKS, CDR2 YYEKEE (reference sequence). The CDR3 DNA sequence: TGTGCCAGCAGATTGACAGGGGGTGGATACGAGCAGTACTTC. The encoded protein is CASRLTGGGYEQYF.

The chain joins TRBV5-4 to TRBJ2-3; D not certain. Trimming took off 6 bases at V and 3 bases at J, with 14 bases between the two ends. The CDR3 covers 14 residues. Germline V lookup: CDR1 SGHNT, CDR2 YYREEE (reference sequence). In nucleotides, the CDR3 is TGTGCCAGCAATCGCGGTAGCACTACAGATACGCAGTATTTT. Residues: CASNRGSTTDTQYF.

This chain uses TRBV7-2 with TRBJ2-3; possible D gene TRBD2, 6 bases. Germline CDR1 SGHTA, CDR2 FQGNSA. The CDR3 loop spans 17 amino acids. Trimming pared 1 base from V and 4 bases from J, leaving 18 bases between. CDR3 coding DNA: TGTGCCAGCAGCTTAGGGGGCCCCGGGGGAAGCGCAGATACGCAGTATTTT. Its translation: CASSLGGPGGSADTQYF.

This clone was seen only once. The same CDR3 also results from other DNA sequences found in this sample. This rearrangement joins TRBV2 to TRBJ1-5, with TRBD1 matching 7 bases. The CDR3 consists of 14 residues. The V gene end was trimmed by 6 bases and the J gene end by 2 bases; junction bases not matched to a gene: 4. The germline gives CDR1 SNHLY, CDR2 FYNNEI. The DNA for the CDR3 is TGTGCCAGCAGCGGTACAGGGGGCAATCAGCCCCAGCATTTT. It encodes CASSGTGGNQPQHF. The entire variable domain, with the rest obtained from reference TRBV2 and TRBJ1-5, is as follows: EPEVTQTPSHQVTQMGQEVILRCVPISNHLYFYWYRQILGQKVEFLVSFYNNEISEKSEIFDDQFSVERPDGSNFTLKIRSTKLEDSAMYFCASSGTGGNQPQHFGDGTRLSIL.

This chain uses TRBV3-1 (or the pseudogene TRBV3-2) with TRBJ1-2; 11 bases fit TRBD1. This CDR3 is built from 14 residues. Germline CDR1 LGHDT, CDR2 YNNKEL (reference sequence). The V gene end was trimmed by 5 bases and the J gene end by 8 bases; junction bases not matched to a gene: 7. The CDR3 is CASSEDRGPWGYTF. In DNA form, the CDR3 reads TGTGCCAGCAGCGAGGACAGGGGGCCCTGGGGCTACACCTTC.

V and J are TRBV14 and TRBJ2-2; D may match TRBD1 or TRBD2 (5 bases each). Trimming removed 8 bases at V and 5 bases at J, with 27 bases between. In germline, CDR1 is SGHDN, CDR2 FVKESK. There are 18 residues in the CDR3. This CDR3 is CASGETGSGPGRTGELFF. The CDR3 DNA is TGTGCCAGCGGCGAAACAGGATCCGGCCCGGGGCGTACCGGGGAGCTGTTTTTT.

The chain has TRBV14 and TRBJ2-3; the D gene is possibly TRBD1 (5 bases). The ends were cut back, 2 bases at V and 5 bases at J, with 20 bases in the middle. In germline, CDR1 is SGHDN, CDR2 FVKESK. The CDR3 loop spans 17 amino acids. Here the CDR3 reads CASSQTPGMSWEDTQYF. In nucleotides, the CDR3 is TGTGCCAGCAGCCAAACCCCAGGGATGTCTTGGGAAGATACGCAGTATTTT.

The genes are TRBV10-3 and TRBJ2-7; TRBD2 matches at 10 bases. The germline V gene has CDR1 ENHRY and CDR2 SYGVKD. Trimming at V came to 6 bases and at J to 3 bases, leaving 11 bases not matched to a gene. The CDR3 consists of 16 residues. DNA for the CDR3: TGTGCCATCAGCCCCAAAGTAGCGGGGGGTAGCTACGAGCAGTACTTC. Its translation: CAISPKVAGGSYEQYF.

J is TRBJ1-4 and V is TRBV15; TRBD1 might be the D (5 bases). V was trimmed by 5 bases and J by 6 bases, leaving 22 bases between them. The length of the CDR3 is 17 residues. CDR1 LNHNV and CDR2 YYDKDF come from the germline V gene (reference sequence). CDR3 coding DNA: TGTGCCACCAGCCGCTTGGACGGTGGGGGATGGGATGAAAAACTGTTTTTT. Protein sequence: CATSRLDGGGWDEKLFF. Complete variable domain (other parts from reference TRBV15 and TRBJ1-4): DAMVIQNPRYQVTQFGKPVTLSCSQTLNHNVMYWYQQKSSQAPKLLFHYYDKDFNNEADTPDNFQSRRPNTSFCFLDIRSPGLGDTAMYLCATSRLDGGGWDEKLFFGSGTQLSVL.

This chain uses TRBV6-1 with TRBJ1-2; no clear D. The CDR3 consists of 15 residues. Trimming stripped 0 bases from V and 4 bases from J, with 12 bases between. Germline V gene sequence: CDR1 MNHNS, CDR2 SASEGT. The CDR3 nucleotides read TGTGCCAGCAGTGAAGCGTTTGCCGGGCTCTATGGCTACACCTTC. Its translation: CASSEAFAGLYGYTF.

This CDR3 reads CASSILGGAYQPQHF. The DNA for the CDR3 is TGTGCCAGTAGTATTTTGGGGGGCGCATATCAGCCCCAGCATTTT. The V gene is TRBV19, the J gene TRBJ1-5; tentatively, D is TRBD1 (6 bases). The CDR3 contains 15 residues. Germline lookup yields CDR1 LNHDA and CDR2 SQIVND (reference sequence). V lost 3 bases and J 5 bases, leaving 14 bases between the germline ends.

V gene TRBV7-2 combines with J gene TRBJ1-4; D might be TRBD1 (6 bases). The CDR3 has 14 amino acids. CDR1 and CDR2 from the germline V gene are SGHTA and FQGNSA. V was clipped by 1 base and J by 3 bases, with 6 bases between them. This CDR3 is CASSLGTANEKLFF. Here the CDR3 DNA reads TGTGCCAGCAGCTTAGGGACAGCTAATGAAAAACTGTTTTTT.

The V and J genes are TRBV5-5 and TRBJ1-4; weak D call: TRBD1 (6 bases). V was trimmed by 4 bases and J by 6 bases, leaving 16 bases between them. The CDR3 has 15 residues. Germline V gives CDR1 SGHKS, CDR2 YYEKEE (reference sequence). This chain's CDR3 is CASSPRDNQYEKLFF. The CDR3 bases are TGTGCCAGCAGCCCCCGGGACAACCAGTATGAAAAACTGTTTTTT.

The chain uses TRBV5-1 and TRBJ2-3; D not certain. The V gene lost 4 bases and the J gene lost 6 bases, with 12 bases spanning the gap. CDR3 length: 13 amino acids. CDR1 is SGHRS, CDR2 YFSETQ, per germline. The CDR3 DNA is TGCGCCAGCAGCCCGATCCCACACGATACGCAGTATTTT. Translating it yields CASSPIPHDTQYF.

This clone was detected only a few times. The chain is built from TRBV12-3 or TRBV12-4 and TRBJ2-3, with D uncertain. This CDR3 spans 13 amino acids. The V gene lost 2 bases and the J gene lost 4 bases, with 7 bases spanning the gap. The CDR3 coding sequence is TGTGCCAGCAGTTTATTAGAGGCAGATACGCAGTATTTT. It is translated as CASSLLEADTQYF.